Shown below are 20 T cell receptor beta chains from a single sample sequenced in a study of post-analysis software for immune sequencing data. These TCRs' antigens remain unknown. Findings and limits, study-wide: Patients showed TRBV5-6, TRBV5-1 and TRBV20-1 among four to six TRBV segments more frequent than in controls.

cDNA libraries for TCR beta contained unique molecular identifiers. TCRdb reprocessed the PCR reads with MiXCR, giving one entry per CDR3 protein. The sample comprises around 260,000 distinct CDR3 sequences, around 34% of which are singletons, and approximately 4.6% rests with the top ten. What was sequenced was blood. The receptors were gathered from a girl aged 10-17 years with multiple sclerosis.

The rearrangement joins TRBV7-9 to TRBJ2-1; 9 bases are shared with TRBD1. Germline CDR1 and CDR2: SEHNR and FQNEAQ (reference sequence). The CDR3 is 16 residues long. Unmatched junction bases numbered 5, after V lost 4 bases and J lost 1 base. CDR3 loop: CASSSDRGWSYNEQFF. CDR3 in DNA: TGTGCCAGCAGCTCGGACAGGGGATGGTCCTACAATGAGCAGTTCTTC.

The CDR3 DNA is TGTGCCAGCAGCCCCCCCAGGAGTCTGACCGGGGAGCTGTTTTTT. Its protein product is CASSPPRSLTGELFF. V usage is TRBV28 and J usage is TRBJ2-2, with no clear D. Trimming cost V 6 bases and J 5 bases, with 16 bases left between them. The germline CDR1 and CDR2 sequences are MDHEN and SYDVKM. This CDR3 is built from 15 residues.

This clonotype was picked up many times. J is TRBJ2-5 and V is TRBV9; 10 bases fit TRBD2. The CDR3 spans 13 residues. V was clipped by 5 bases and J by 8 bases; unmatched bases: 6. Germline CDR1 SGDLS, CDR2 YYNGEE. The CDR3: CASSAGLADTQYF. CDR3 in DNA: TGTGCCAGCAGTGCCGGACTAGCGGACACCCAGTACTTC.

This clonotype showed up many times. V gene TRBV20-1 combines with J gene TRBJ2-3; D may be TRBD1 or TRBD2 (5 bases each). CDR1 and CDR2 (germline): DFQATT, SNEGSKA (reference sequence). The CDR3 consists of 12 residues. The V end lost 6 bases, the J end lost 5 bases, and 12 bases lay between the germline ends. The CDR3, as DNA: TGCAGTGCGTACCGGGACGGAGATACGCAGTATTTT. It codes for CSAYRDGDTQYF.

This clonotype has only a few counts. The junction differs from germline at one of its ends, possibly a read error. The V call is TRBV12-3 or TRBV12-4, the J call TRBJ1-4; 7 positions match TRBD1. CDR3 length: 16 amino acids. The chain's CDR3 is CASSYTLGQVNEELFF. The DNA for the CDR3 is TGTGCCAGCAGCTATACCCTCGGACAGGTTAATGAAGAACTGTTTTTT.

In this sample, this clonotype turned up many times. The J gene is TRBJ1-2, the V gene TRBV29-1; D is possibly TRBD1 (6 bases). CDR3 size: 17 residues. V lost 2 bases to trimming and J lost 5 bases, with 24 bases between them. Looked up from germline, CDR1 is SQVTM and CDR2 is ANQGSEA. CDR3 in DNA: TGCAGCGTTGAAATACAGGGCCTCCCAACAAGATTATATGGCTACACCTTC. This gives the protein CSVEIQGLPTRLYGYTF.

This clonotype was picked up a small number of times. A junction boundary mismatches the germline segment, possibly from a read error. The chain carries TRBV7-2 and TRBJ1-2; D call uncertain. The CDR3 extends over 15 amino acids. The germline V gene encodes CDR1 SGHTA and CDR2 FQGNSA. CDR3: CANSFFGGFDYGYTF. The CDR3 region has the DNA TGTGCCAACAGCTTTTTTGGTGGCTTCGACTATGGCTACACCTTC.

This rearrangement joins TRBV12-3 or TRBV12-4 to TRBJ2-4; 11 bases agree with TRBD2. The DNA end is a closer match to TRBJ2-7, so the J assignment may be wrong. The CDR3 runs to 16 residues. CDR3 residues: CASSLATSGSRHEQYF. CDR3 DNA sequence: TGTGCCAGCAGTTTAGCTACTAGCGGGAGTCGTCACGAGCAGTACTTC.

About this clonotype: The junction shows a germline mismatch at one end, possibly a read error. This sequence joins TRBV7-7 and TRBJ1-1; weak D call: TRBD1 (5 bases). The CDR3 runs to 15 residues. Looked up from germline, CDR1 is SSHAT and CDR2 is FNYEAQ (reference sequence). The CDR3 coding sequence is TGTGCTAGCAGCTTAGGCTCACCCTGGGGGACTGAAGCTTTCTTT. Translating gives CASSLGSPWGTEAFF.

The rearrangement links TRBV14 to TRBJ2-2; the D gene is possibly TRBD2 (6 bases). From germline, CDR1 is SGHDN and CDR2 FVKESK. The CDR3 is 13 residues long. V was pared by 6 bases and J by 7 bases, with 12 bases between. CDR3 DNA sequence: TGTGCCAGCAGGGCCAGGGAGGTCGGGGAGCTGTTTTTT. Amino acid sequence: CASRAREVGELFF. Using reference TRBV14 and TRBJ2-2 for the parts outside the CDR3, the full variable domain is EAGVTQFPSHSVIEKGQTVTLRCDPISGHDNLYWYRRVMGKEIKFLLHFVKESKQDESGMPNNRFLAERTGGTYSTLKVQPAELEDSGVYFCASRAREVGELFFGEGSRLTVL.

This chain joins TRBV6-5 and TRBJ1-3; no clear D. Trimming took 4 bases from V and 4 from J, leaving 5 bases between them. Germline CDR1 is MNHEY and CDR2 is SVGAGI. The CDR3 extends over 12 amino acids. For the CDR3, the DNA is TGTGCCAGCAGTTCGGGGGGAAACACCATATATTTT. It encodes CASSSGGNTIYF.

The sample holds many counts of this clonotype. The chain carries TRBV20-1 and TRBJ2-5, with 9 bases aligning to TRBD1. V gave up 1 base and J gave up 4 bases; unmatched junction bases: 7. Germline CDR1 reads DFQATT; CDR2 reads SNEGSKA (reference sequence). The CDR3 is 15 amino acids. CDR3 DNA: TGCAGTGCTAGAGTACAGGGGGCTTGGTTAGAGACCCAGTACTTC. As protein: CSARVQGAWLETQYF.

This clonotype was seen once. V is TRBV4-2 and J is TRBJ1-1; D not certain. V lost 1 base to trimming and J lost 5 bases, with 11 bases between them. The germline CDR1 and CDR2 sequences are LGHNA and YNFKEQ. This CDR3 is 14 amino acids long. The CDR3 nucleotides read TGTGCCAGCAGCCAAGCGGGGAAGAGGACTGAAGCTTTCTTT. Translating it yields CASSQAGKRTEAFF.

The chain is built from TRBV29-1 and TRBJ2-1; D remains unclear. The germline gives CDR1 SQVTM, CDR2 ANQGSEA. CDR3 length: 11 amino acids. Trimming stripped 4 bases from V and 7 bases from J, with 8 bases between. The CDR3 region has the DNA TGCAGCGTTGGGCGGTTGAATGAGCAGTTCTTC. Translation: CSVGRLNEQFF.

In this sample, this clonotype turned up many times. The genes are TRBV20-1 and TRBJ2-1, with D unresolved. Trimming cost V 3 bases and J 4 bases, with 10 bases left between them. This CDR3 contains 13 residues. CDR1 and CDR2 (germline): DFQATT, SNEGSKA (reference sequence). CDR3 residues: CSASLTGYNEQFF. CDR3 DNA: TGCAGTGCTAGTCTGACCGGGTACAATGAGCAGTTCTTC.

This clonotype was observed many times. This CDR3 reads CASSWDTSYEQYF. As DNA, the CDR3 is TGCGCCAGCAGCTGGGACACTTCCTACGAGCAGTACTTC. The chain is built from TRBV5-1 and TRBJ2-7; possible D gene TRBD1, 6 bases. The CDR3 covers 13 residues. CDR1 SGHRS and CDR2 YFSETQ come from the germline V gene. Between the trimmed V and J ends, which lost 3 bases and 1 base, there was a span of 8 bases.

This clonotype was counted at least ten times. J is TRBJ2-1 and V is TRBV20-1, with 10 bases identical to TRBD2. The V gene end was trimmed by 2 bases and the J gene end by 6 bases; junction bases not matched to a gene: 4. Germline V lookup: CDR1 DFQATT, CDR2 SNEGSKA (reference sequence). The CDR3 spans 14 residues. The CDR3 bases are TGCAGTGCTAGAAAACTAGCGGGGATCAATGAGCAGTTCTTC. It specifies CSARKLAGINEQFF.

This clonotype was counted many times. The rearrangement links TRBV7-3 to TRBJ2-1, with D possibly TRBD1 on 7 matching bases. Trimming shortened V by 2 bases and J by 4 bases, and 12 bases separated the two germline ends. CDR3 length equals 15 residues. Germline V gene lookup returns CDR1 SGHTA and CDR2 FQGTGA. The CDR3 protein is CASSLQGGRYNEQFF. The CDR3 DNA reads as TGTGCCAGCAGCTTACAGGGGGGTCGGTACAATGAGCAGTTCTTC.

This clonotype was observed a few times. The chain carries TRBV6-1 and TRBJ2-5; D unresolved. This CDR3 has 13 amino acids. Germline values: CDR1 MNHNS, CDR2 SASEGT. Trimming left V 3 bases short and J 6 bases short, with 11 bases between. CDR3 in amino acids: CASSDVVIQTQYF. CDR3 bases: TGTGCCAGCAGTGATGTGGTCATCCAGACCCAGTACTTC.

This clonotype has at least ten counts. The rearrangement joins TRBV5-1 to TRBJ1-6; 9 bases align to TRBD1. The CDR3 is 14 amino acids. Trimming took 4 bases from V and 8 from J; bases not matched to a gene: 4. Germline values: CDR1 SGHRS, CDR2 YFSETQ. This chain's CDR3 is CASSNDRGDSPLHF. CDR3 coding DNA: TGCGCCAGCAGCAACGACAGGGGGGATTCACCCCTCCACTTT.